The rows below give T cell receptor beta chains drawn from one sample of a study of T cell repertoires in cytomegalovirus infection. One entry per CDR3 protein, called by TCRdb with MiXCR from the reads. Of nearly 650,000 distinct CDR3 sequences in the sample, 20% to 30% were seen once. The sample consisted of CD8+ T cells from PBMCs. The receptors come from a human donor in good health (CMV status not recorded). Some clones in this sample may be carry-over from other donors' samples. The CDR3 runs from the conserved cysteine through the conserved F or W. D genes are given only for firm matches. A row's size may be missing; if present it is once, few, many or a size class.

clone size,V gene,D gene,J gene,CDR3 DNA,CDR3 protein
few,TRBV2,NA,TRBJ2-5,TGTGCCAGCCTCGAAACAGAAGAGACCCAGTACTTC,CASLETEETQYF
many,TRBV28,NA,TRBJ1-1,TGTGCCAGCAGTTGGGGTAGAACTGAAGCTTTCTTT,CASSWGRTEAFF
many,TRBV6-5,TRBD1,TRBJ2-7,TGTGCCAGCAGTTACTCGGGACAGGGATACGAGCAGTACTTC,CASSYSGQGYEQYF
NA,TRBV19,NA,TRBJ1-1,TGTGCCAGTAGTGGGACAATCATGAACACTGAAGCTTTCTTT,CASSGTIMNTEAFF
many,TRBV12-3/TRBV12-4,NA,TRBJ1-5,TGTGCCAGCAGCGCCACAGGGAGCAATCAGCCCCAGCATTTT,CASSATGSNQPQHF
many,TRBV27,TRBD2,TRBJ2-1,TGTGCCAGCAGGATTACTAGCGAGGTCCACAATGAGCAGTTCTTC,CASRITSEVHNEQFF
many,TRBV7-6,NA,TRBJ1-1,TGTGCCAGCAGCTACCAGATCCCCGGAACGAACACTGAAGCTTTCTTT,CASSYQIPGTNTEAFF
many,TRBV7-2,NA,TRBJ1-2,TGTGCCAGCAGCTCCAACGTCTATGGCTACACCTTC,CASSSNVYGYTF
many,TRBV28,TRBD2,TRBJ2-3,TGTGCCAGCAGTTTGCCGCACCCCTCCAGCGGGAGGGGGACAGATACGCAGTATTTT,CASSLPHPSSGRGTDTQYF
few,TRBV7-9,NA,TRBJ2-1,TGTGCCAGCAGCTTCGGGCGGGAAGCCCCCCCCTACAATGAGCAGTTCTTC,CASSFGREAPPYNEQFF
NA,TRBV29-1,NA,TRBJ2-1,TGCAGCAAGAACGGGGGTACCTACAATGAGCAGTTCTTC,CSKNGGTYNEQFF
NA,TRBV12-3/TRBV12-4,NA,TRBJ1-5,TGTGCCAGCCTCGGAGGCCCTAATCAGCCCCAGCATTTT,CASLGGPNQPQHF
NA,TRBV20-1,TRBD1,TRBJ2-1,TGCAGTGTCTCGGGACAGGTTAATGAGCAGTTCTTC,CSVSGQVNEQFF
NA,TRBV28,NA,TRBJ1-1,TGTGCCAGCAGTTTTGTGGTAGGAGATATGAACACTGAAGCTTTCTTT,CASSFVVGDMNTEAFF
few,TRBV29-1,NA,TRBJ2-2,TGCAGCGTTGTCGGAGTCACCGGGGAGCTGTTTTTT,CSVVGVTGELFF
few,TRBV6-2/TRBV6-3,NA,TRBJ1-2,TGTGCCAGCAGTTACTCGACACCCGGCGGGGATGGCTACACCTTC,CASSYSTPGGDGYTF
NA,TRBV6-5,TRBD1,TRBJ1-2,TGTGCCAGCAGTCACAGGGGGCGGTTCTATGGCTACACCTTC,CASSHRGRFYGYTF
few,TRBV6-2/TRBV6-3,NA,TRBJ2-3,TGTGCCAGCAGTTACTCGGGCAGGGAGGCCACAGATACGCAGTATTTT,CASSYSGREATDTQYF
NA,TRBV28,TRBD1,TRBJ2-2,TGTGCCAGCAGTTTCAGGGGGCGCTTTACCGGGGAGCTGTTTTTT,CASSFRGRFTGELFF
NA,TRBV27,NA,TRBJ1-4,TGTGCCAGCACGGGCAGGGACGATGAAAAACTGTTTTTT,CASTGRDDEKLFF
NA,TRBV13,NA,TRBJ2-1,TGTGCCAGCAGCCCGTTGAGACGGAGTGAGCAGTTCTTC,CASSPLRRSEQFF
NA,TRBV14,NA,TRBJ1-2,TGTGCCAGCAGCCAAGATGGTCGGGGGAACGGCTACACCTTC,CASSQDGRGNGYTF
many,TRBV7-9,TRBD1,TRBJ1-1,TGTGCCAGCAGCTTGGACAGGACGAACACTGAAGCTTTCTTT,CASSLDRTNTEAFF
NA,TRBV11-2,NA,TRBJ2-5,TGTGCCAGCAGCTTAACATTTGAACTGGAGAAAGAGACCCAGTACTTC,CASSLTFELEKETQYF
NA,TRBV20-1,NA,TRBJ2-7,TGCAGTGCTATACAGGGTTTACAGTACGAGCAGTACTTC,CSAIQGLQYEQYF
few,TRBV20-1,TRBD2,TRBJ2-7,TGCAGTGCCTCGGGACTAGCGGGGGAGTACGAGCAGTACTTC,CSASGLAGEYEQYF